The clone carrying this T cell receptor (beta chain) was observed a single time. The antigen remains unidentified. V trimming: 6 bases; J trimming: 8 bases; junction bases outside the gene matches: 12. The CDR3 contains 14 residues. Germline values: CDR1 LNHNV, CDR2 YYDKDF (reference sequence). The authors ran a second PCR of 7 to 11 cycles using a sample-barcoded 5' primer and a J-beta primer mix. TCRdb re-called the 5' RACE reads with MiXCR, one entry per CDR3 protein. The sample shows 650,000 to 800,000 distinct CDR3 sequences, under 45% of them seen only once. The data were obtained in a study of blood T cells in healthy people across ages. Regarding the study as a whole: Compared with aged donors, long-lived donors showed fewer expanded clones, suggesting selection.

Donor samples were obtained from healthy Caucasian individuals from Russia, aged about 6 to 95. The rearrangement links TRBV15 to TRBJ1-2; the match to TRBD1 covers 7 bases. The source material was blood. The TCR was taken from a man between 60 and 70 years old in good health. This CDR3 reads CATRPRTGSPGYTF. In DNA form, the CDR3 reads TGTGCCACCAGACCTCGGACAGGCTCTCCAGGCTACACCTTC.